The sequence of this T cell receptor beta chain was determined in a study of synovial regulatory T cells in juvenile arthritis. Measured with immunoSEQ multiplex PCR; TCRdb has only the in-frame clones, and not every one. The sample totals 9,000 to 10,000 clones. Germline V gene sequence: CDR1 MNHEY, CDR2 SMNVEV (reference sequence). The CDR3 spans 15 residues. No DNA was logged. What was sequenced was Treg cells from blood. Subset in this sample: remaining (HLA-DR-negative) circulating blood Treg cells. The receptor was isolated from a donor aged 2-30 years with juvenile idiopathic arthritis. V gene TRBV27 combines with J gene TRBJ1-2. CDR3 residues: CASSFSPGLGYGYTF.